The sequence of this T cell receptor beta chain was determined in a study of neurological immune-mediated disorders. It was from 2 million PBMCs stored at -80 C that the unsorted libraries were obtained. Germline V CDR1 and CDR2: SGHRS, YFSETQ. The CDR3 consists of 14 residues. Trimming removed 4 bases at V and 7 bases at J, with 12 bases between. This clonotype was observed at least ten times. Its antigen remains unidentified. Points from the study as a whole: One related-CDR3 cluster, identified by phylogenetic grouping, held the repertoires of 18 of 34 multiple sclerosis patients and was a possible signature. None of the CDR3 amino acid sequences of expanded clones were shared across subjects, and this suggested private repertoires in all groups.

TCRdb redid the calling of the 5' RACE reads with MiXCR, one entry per CDR3 protein. The data show 80,000 to 85,000 distinct CDR3 sequences, with 2.6% seen just once and about 1.1% held by the top ten. The receptor was derived from a woman in her thirties with multiple sclerosis. Sequenced sample: PBMCs. The V and J genes are TRBV5-1 and TRBJ1-6, with a weak D call TRBD1 (5 bases). CDR3 sequence (DNA): TGCGCCAGCAGCGCTGGGACGATGAATTCACCCCTCCACTTT. Translating it yields CASSAGTMNSPLHF.